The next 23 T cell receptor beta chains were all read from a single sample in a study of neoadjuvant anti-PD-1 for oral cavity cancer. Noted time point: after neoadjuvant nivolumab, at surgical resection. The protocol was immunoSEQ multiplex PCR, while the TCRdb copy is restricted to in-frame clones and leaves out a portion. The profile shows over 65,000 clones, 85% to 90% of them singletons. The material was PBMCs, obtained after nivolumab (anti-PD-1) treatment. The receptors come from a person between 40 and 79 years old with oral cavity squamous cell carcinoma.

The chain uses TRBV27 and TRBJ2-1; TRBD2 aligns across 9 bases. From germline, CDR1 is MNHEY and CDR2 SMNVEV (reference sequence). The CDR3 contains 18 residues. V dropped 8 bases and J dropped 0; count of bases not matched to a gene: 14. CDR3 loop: CASRGASGARSSYNEQFF. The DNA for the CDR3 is TGTGCCAGCCGGGGGGCTAGCGGGGCTAGGAGCTCCTACAATGAGCAGTTCTTC.

Written as DNA, the CDR3 is TGTGCCAGTAGTATTTTATCGACAGGGCTGGGGCAGCCCCAGCATTTT. Its translation: CASSILSTGLGQPQHF. The J gene is TRBJ1-5, the V gene TRBV19; 7 nucleotides agree with TRBD1. This CDR3 has 16 amino acids. Trimming cost V 3 bases and J 7 bases; bases outside gene matches: 12. Per germline, CDR1 LNHDA and CDR2 SQIVND (reference sequence).

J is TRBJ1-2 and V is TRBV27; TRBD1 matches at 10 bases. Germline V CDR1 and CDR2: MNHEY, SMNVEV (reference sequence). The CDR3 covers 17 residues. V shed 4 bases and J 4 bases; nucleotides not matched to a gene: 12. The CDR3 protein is CASSSTLTGGTTYGYTF. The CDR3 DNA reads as TGTGCCAGCAGTTCAACCCTGACAGGGGGCACAACCTATGGCTACACCTTC.

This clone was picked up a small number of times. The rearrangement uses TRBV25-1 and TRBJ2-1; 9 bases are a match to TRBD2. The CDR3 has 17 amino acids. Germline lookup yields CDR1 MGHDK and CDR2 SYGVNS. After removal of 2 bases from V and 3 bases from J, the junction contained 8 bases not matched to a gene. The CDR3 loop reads CASSESVRAGGYNEQFF. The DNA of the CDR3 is TGTGCCAGCAGTGAAAGTGTGAGAGCGGGGGGCTACAATGAGCAGTTCTTC.

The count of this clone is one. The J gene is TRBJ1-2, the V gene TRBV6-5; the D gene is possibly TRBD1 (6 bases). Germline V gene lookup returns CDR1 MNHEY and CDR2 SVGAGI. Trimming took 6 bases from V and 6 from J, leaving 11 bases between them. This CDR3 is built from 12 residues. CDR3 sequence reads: CASRSQGHGYTF. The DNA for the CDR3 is TGTGCCAGCAGATCACAGGGACATGGCTACACCTTC.

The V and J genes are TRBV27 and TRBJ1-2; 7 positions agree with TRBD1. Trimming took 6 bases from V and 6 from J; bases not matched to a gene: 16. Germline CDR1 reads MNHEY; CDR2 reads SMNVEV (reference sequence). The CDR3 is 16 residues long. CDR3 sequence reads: CASSNQGITGEDGYTF. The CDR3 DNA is TGTGCCAGCAGCAACCAGGGGATCACAGGGGAGGATGGCTACACCTTC.

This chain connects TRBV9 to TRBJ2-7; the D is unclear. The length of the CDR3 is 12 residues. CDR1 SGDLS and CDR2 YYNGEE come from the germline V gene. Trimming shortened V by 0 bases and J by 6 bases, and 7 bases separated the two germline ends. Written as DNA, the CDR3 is TGTGCCAGCAGCGTAGTAGCAGGCGAGCAGTACTTC. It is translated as CASSVVAGEQYF.

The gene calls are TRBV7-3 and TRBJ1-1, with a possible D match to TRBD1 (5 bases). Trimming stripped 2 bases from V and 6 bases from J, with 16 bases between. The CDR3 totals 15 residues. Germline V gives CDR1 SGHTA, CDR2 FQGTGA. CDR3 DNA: TGTGCCAGCAGCTTAGGTGGTTGGGGGTTCTCTGAAGCTTTCTTT. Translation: CASSLGGWGFSEAFF. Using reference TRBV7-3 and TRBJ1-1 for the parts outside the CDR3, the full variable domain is GAGVSQTPSNKVTEKGKYVELRCDPISGHTALYWYRQSLGQGPEFLIYFQGTGAADDSGLPNDRFFAVRPEGSVSTLKIQRTERGDSAVYLCASSLGGWGFSEAFFGQGTRLTVV.

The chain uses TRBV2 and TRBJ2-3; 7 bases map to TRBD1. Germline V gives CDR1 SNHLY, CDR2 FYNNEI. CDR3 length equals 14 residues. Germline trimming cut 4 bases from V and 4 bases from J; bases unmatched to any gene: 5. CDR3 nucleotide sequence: TGTGCCAGCAGTGTATTAGGGGGCGCAGATACGCAGTATTTT. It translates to CASSVLGGADTQYF.

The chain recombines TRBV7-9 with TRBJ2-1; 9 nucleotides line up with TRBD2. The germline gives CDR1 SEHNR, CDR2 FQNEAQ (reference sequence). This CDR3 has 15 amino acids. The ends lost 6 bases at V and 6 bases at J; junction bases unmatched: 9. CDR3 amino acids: CASSIAGVLGNEQFF. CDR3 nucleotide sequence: TGTGCCAGCAGTATAGCGGGAGTTCTGGGCAATGAGCAGTTCTTC.

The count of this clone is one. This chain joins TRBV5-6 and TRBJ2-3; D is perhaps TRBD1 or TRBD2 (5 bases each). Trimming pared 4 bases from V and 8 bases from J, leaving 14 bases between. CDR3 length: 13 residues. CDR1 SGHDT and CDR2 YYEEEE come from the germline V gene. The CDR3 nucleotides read TGTGCCAGCAGCCCCAGGGTTGGGGGTACGCAGTATTTT. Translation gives CASSPRVGGTQYF.

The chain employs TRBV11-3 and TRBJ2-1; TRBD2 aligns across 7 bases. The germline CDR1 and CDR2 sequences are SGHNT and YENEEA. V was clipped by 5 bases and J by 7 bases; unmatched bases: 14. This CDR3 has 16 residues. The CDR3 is CASSASAGVIRNEQFF. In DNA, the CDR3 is TGTGCCAGCAGCGCCTCGGCGGGGGTTATTCGAAATGAGCAGTTCTTC.

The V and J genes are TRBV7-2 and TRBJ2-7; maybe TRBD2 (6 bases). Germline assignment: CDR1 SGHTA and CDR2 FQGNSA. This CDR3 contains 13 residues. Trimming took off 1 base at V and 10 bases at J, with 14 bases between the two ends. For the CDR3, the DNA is TGTGCCAGCAGCTTAGGCCGGGAGCTCCAACAGTACTTC. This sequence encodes CASSLGRELQQYF. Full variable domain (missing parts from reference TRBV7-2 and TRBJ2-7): GAGVSQSPSNKVTEKGKDVELRCDPISGHTALYWYRQSLGQGLEFLIYFQGNSAPDKSGLPSDRFSAERTGGSVSTLTIQRTQQEDSAVYLCASSLGRELQQYFGPGTRLTVT.

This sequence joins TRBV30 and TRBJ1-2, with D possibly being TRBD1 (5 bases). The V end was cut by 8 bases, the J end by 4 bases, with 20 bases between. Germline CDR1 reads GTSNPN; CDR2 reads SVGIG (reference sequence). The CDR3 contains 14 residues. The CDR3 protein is CAIRGAALGYGYTF. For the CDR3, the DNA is TGTGCCATCCGCGGGGCGGCGCTAGGCTATGGCTACACCTTC.

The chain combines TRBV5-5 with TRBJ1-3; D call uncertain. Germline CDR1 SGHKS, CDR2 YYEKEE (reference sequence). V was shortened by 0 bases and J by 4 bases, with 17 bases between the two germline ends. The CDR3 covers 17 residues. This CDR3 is CASSLGPRRRLGNTIYF. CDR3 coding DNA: TGTGCCAGCAGCTTGGGCCCGAGACGGAGACTCGGAAACACCATATATTTT.

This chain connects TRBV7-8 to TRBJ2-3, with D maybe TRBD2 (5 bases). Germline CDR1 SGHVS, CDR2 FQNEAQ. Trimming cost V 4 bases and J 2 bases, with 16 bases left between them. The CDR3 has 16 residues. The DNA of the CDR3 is TGTGCCAGCAGCTCAAATGGAGCGGTAAACACAGATACGCAGTATTTT. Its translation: CASSSNGAVNTDTQYF.

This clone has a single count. The CDR3 here is CASSLGGQMNTEAFF. The DNA for the CDR3 is TGTGCCAGCAGCTTAGGGGGACAGATGAACACTGAAGCTTTCTTT. This rearrangement joins TRBV6-6 to TRBJ1-1; 7 bases match TRBD1. Looked up from germline, CDR1 is MNHNY and CDR2 is SVGAGI (reference sequence). The junction had 7 bases not matched to a gene; V was cut back by 6 bases and J by 0 bases. This CDR3 is 15 amino acids long.

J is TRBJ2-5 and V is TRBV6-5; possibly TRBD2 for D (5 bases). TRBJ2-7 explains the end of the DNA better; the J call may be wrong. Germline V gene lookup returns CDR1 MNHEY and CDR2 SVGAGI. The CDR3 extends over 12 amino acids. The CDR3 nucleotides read TGTGCCACAGAAAAGGGAGCCTACGAGCAGTACTTC. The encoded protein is CATEKGAYEQYF.

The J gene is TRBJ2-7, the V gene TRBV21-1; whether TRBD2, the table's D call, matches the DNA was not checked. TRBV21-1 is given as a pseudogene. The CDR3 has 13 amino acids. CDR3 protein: CASSNLGHYEQYF. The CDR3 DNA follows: TGTGCCAGCAGCAATCTAGGCCACTACGAGCAGTACTTC.

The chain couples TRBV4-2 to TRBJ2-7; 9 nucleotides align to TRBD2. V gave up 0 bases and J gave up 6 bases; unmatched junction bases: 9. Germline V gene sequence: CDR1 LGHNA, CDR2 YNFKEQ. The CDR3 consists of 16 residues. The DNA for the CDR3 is TGTGCCAGCAGCCAAGATGAGGCGGGGGGGCCGGGCGAGCAGTACTTC. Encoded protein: CASSQDEAGGPGEQYF.

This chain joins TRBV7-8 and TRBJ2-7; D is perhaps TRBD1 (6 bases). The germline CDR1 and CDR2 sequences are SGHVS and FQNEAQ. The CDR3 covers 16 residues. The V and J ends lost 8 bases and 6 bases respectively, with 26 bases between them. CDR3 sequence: CASLRAQGFQSVEQYF. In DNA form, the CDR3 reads TGTGCCAGCCTACGGGCCCAGGGGTTCCAATCCGTCGAGCAGTACTTC.

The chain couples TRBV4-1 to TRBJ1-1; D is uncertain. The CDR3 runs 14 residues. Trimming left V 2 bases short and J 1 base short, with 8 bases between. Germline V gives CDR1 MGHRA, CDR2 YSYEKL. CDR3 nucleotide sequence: TGCGCCAGCAGCCAATGGTCCAGGAACACTGAAGCTTTCTTT. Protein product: CASSQWSRNTEAFF.

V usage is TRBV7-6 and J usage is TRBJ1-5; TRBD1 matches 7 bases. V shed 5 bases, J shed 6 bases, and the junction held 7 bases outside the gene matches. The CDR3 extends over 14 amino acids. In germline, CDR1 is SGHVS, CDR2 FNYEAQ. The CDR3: CASSMNRGSQPQHF. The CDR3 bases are TGTGCCAGCAGCATGAACAGGGGTAGTCAGCCCCAGCATTTT.